Below, 9 T cell receptor beta chains from the same sample are listed, as sequenced in a study of shared clonotypes between healthy human individuals. The assay was immunoSEQ multiplex PCR, and TCRdb's table has in-frame clones only and misses some. The data hold approximately 2.4 million clones, with approximately 95% observed a single time. Source material: naive CD4+ T cells sorted from blood. Regarding subset: CD45RA+ positively selected. These receptors were collected from a man aged 18 to 30 in good health.

V is TRBV6-1 and J is TRBJ2-5; TRBD1 is a possible D gene (6 bases). With 6 bases removed from V and 6 bases from J, the gap between germline ends came to 17 bases. Germline V gene sequence: CDR1 MNHNS, CDR2 SASEGT. The CDR3 covers 14 residues. The CDR3 DNA follows: TGTGCCAGCAGCCTCTCCCTAGGGGGACAGACCCAGTACTTC. It encodes CASSLSLGGQTQYF.

This clone was counted once. The chain is built from TRBV7-2 and TRBJ1-5, with 7 bases lining up with TRBD1. J gave up 6 bases and V 2 bases, and 7 bases lay outside the gene matches. Germline-derived CDR1 and CDR2 are SGHTA and FQGNSA. This CDR3 is 15 amino acids long. The CDR3 nucleotides read TGTGCCAGCAGCTTAACAGGGGTTTCGTTTCAGCCCCAGCATTTT. It is translated as CASSLTGVSFQPQHF.

V usage is TRBV5-4 and J usage is TRBJ1-1, with unresolved D. The CDR3 totals 15 residues. V was pared by 0 bases and J by 3 bases, with 12 bases between. The germline V gene has CDR1 SGHNT and CDR2 YYREEE (reference sequence). CDR3 coding DNA: TGTGCCAGCAGCTTGGGGATATGGGAGGACACTGAAGCTTTCTTT. Encoded protein: CASSLGIWEDTEAFF.

The chain combines TRBV2 with TRBJ1-1; D is undetermined. Trimming cost V 8 bases and J 3 bases, with 10 bases left between them. Germline CDR1 and CDR2: SNHLY and FYNNEI. The length of the CDR3 is 12 residues. In DNA, the CDR3 is TGTGCCAGCCGGCTCGTTTACACTGAAGCTTTCTTT. Protein: CASRLVYTEAFF.

The chain recombines TRBV2 with TRBJ2-5; TRBD2 aligns across 7 bases. CDR1 and CDR2 from the germline V gene are SNHLY and FYNNEI. This CDR3 is 14 amino acids long. With V trimmed by 3 bases and J by 3 bases, 4 bases remained unmatched. The CDR3 bases are TGTGCCAGCAGTGATAGCCTAGCGGAAGAGACCCAGTACTTC. It yields the protein CASSDSLAEETQYF.

The sample holds a few counts of this clone. The same CDR3 can be traced to other DNA sequences in this sample. V gene TRBV19 combines with J gene TRBJ1-5, with D unclear. Germline assignment: CDR1 LNHDA and CDR2 SQIVND (reference sequence). Between the trimmed V and J ends, which lost 1 base and 0 bases, there was a span of 7 bases. The CDR3 has 15 residues. The CDR3 region is CASSIGAYSNQPQHF. The CDR3 DNA sequence: TGTGCCAGTAGTATAGGCGCTTATAGCAATCAGCCCCAGCATTTT. Supplemented by reference TRBV19 and TRBJ1-5, the full variable domain reads DGGITQSPKYLFRKEGQNVTLSCEQNLNHDAMYWYRQDPGQGLRLIYYSQIVNDFQKGDIAEGYSVSREKKESFPLTVTSAQKNPTAFYLCASSIGAYSNQPQHFGDGTRLSIL.

The CDR3 protein is CASSPAGVQGNQPQHF. CDR3 bases: TGTGCCAGCAGCCCCGCGGGGGTCCAAGGAAATCAGCCCCAGCATTTT. V is TRBV7-9 and J is TRBJ1-5, with D tentatively TRBD1 (5 bases). V was cut by 5 bases and J by 4 bases, with 18 bases left in between. The V gene's germline CDR1 is SEHNR and CDR2 FQNEAQ (reference sequence). This CDR3 comprises 16 residues.

The chain is built from TRBV2 and TRBJ1-1; TRBD1 is a possible D gene (5 bases). V was cut by 10 bases and J by 0 bases, with 9 bases left in between. Germline-derived CDR1 and CDR2 are SNHLY and FYNNEI. CDR3 length: 12 residues. The CDR3 nucleotides are TGTGCCACTAGGACACTGAACACTGAAGCTTTCTTT. It encodes CATRTLNTEAFF.

The chain uses TRBV7-2 and TRBJ2-1; D is possibly TRBD1 (6 bases). Germline V gives CDR1 SGHTA, CDR2 FQGNSA. CDR3 length equals 15 residues. Trimming pared 3 bases from V and 1 base from J, leaving 10 bases between. The CDR3 loop is CASSFSRGSYNEQFF. The CDR3 nucleotides read TGTGCCAGCAGCTTCTCCAGGGGATCCTACAATGAGCAGTTCTTC.